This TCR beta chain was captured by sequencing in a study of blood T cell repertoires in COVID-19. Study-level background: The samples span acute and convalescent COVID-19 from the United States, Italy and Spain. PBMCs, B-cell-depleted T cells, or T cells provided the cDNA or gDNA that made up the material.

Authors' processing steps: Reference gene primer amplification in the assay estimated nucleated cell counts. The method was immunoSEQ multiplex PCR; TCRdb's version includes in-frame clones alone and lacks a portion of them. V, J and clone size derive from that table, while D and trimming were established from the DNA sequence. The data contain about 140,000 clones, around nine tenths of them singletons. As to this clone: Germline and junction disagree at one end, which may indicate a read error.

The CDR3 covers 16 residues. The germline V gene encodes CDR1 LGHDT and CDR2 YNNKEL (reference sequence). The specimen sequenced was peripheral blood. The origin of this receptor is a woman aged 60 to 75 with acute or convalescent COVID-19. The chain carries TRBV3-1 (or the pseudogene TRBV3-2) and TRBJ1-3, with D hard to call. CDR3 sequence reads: CASRQGFHSSGNTIYF. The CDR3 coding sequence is TGTGCCAGCAGACAAGGTTTCCACAGCTCTGGAAACACCATATATTTT.